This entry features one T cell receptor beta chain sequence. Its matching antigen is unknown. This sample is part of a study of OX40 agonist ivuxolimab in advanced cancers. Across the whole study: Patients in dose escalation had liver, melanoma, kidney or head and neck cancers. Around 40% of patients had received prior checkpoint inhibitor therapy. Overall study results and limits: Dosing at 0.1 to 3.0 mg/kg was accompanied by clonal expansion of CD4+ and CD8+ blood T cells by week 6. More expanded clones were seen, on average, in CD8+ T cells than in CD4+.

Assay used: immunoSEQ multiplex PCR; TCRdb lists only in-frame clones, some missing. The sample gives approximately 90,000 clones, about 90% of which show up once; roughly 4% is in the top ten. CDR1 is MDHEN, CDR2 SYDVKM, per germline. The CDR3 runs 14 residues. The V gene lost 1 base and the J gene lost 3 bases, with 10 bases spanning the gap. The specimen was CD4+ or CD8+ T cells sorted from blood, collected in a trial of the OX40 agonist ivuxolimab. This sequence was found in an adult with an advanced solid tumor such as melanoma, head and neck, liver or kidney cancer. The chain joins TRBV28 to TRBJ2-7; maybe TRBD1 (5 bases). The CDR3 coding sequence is TGTGCCAGCAGTTTATTAGGGGTCGGCTACGAGCAGTACTTC. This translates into CASSLLGVGYEQYF.